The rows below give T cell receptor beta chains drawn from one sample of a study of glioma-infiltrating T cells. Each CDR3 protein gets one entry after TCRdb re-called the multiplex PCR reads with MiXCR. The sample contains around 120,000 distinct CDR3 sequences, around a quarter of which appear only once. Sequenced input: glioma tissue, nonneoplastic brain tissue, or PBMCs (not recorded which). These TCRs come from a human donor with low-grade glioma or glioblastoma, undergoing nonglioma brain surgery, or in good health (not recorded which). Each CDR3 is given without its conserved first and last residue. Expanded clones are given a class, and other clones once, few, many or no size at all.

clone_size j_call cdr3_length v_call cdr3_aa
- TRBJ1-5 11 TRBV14 ASSQGTGAVQH
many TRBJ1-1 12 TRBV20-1 SAPAGTVNTEAF
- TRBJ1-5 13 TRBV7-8 ASSFDRGLGQPQH
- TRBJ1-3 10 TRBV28 ASSSPGNTIY
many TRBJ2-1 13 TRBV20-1 SARDRVQAYNEQF
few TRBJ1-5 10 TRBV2 ASSEPNQPQH
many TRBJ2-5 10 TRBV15 ATSRREETQY
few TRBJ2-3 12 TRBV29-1 SGLAGGPSDTQY
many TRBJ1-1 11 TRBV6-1 ASSEPTDPGAF
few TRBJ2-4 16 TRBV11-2 ASSSRDRGLLAKNIQY
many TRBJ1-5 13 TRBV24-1 ATSDASGPNQPQH
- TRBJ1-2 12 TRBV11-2 ASSLEDRLYGYT
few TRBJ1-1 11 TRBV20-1 STPDRASTEAF
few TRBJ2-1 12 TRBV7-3 ASSLRDGSQEQF
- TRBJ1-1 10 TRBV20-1 SAPRGGQEAF
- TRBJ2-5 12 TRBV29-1 SSEGLAGVEAQY
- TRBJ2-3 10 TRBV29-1 SEERSTDTQY
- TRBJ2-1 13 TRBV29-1 SVEGSGGVYNEQF
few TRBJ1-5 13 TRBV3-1 ASSNRRGGNQPQH
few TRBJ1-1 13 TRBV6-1 ASREIRGRRTEAF
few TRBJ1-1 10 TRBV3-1 ASSDARTEAF
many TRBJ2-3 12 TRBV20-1 SARDLGTTDTQY
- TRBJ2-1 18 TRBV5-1 ASRALGNPSRTGNYNEQF
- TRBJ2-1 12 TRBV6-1 ASSDRASYNEQF
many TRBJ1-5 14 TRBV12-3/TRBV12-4 ASSLARQGGNQPQH
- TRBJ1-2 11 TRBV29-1 SVGQGTNYGYT
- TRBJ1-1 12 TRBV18 ASSLGQELYGAF
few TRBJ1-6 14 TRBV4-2 ASSLRAPGSNSPLH
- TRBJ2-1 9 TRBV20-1 SAREGDEQF
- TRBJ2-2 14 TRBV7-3 ASSSWDRAGTGELF
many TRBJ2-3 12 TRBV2 ASRNRTSTDTQY
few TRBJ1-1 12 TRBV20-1 SARDPRGRTEAF
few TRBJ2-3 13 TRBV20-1 SARDTRGRTDTQY
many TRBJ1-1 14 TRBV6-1 ASSPIGRGMGTEAF
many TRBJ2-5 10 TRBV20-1 SARVLGETQY
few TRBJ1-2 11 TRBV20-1 SPKIRGGSIYT
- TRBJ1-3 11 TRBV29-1 SAATRLVNTIY
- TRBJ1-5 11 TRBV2 ASSTGRGQPQH
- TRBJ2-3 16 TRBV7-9 ASSVGRVTTSSTDTQY
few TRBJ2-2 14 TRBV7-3 ASTISGGTNTGELF
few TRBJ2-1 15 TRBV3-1 ASNRPLGEGSYNEQF
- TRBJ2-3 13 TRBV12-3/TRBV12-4 ASSPRGARTDTQY
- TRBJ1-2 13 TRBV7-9 ASSLSRQPSHGYT
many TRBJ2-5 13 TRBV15 ATSRDGQQGETQY
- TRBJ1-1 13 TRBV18 ASSPRGQMNTEAF
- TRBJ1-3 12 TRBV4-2 ASSQDTIGNTIY
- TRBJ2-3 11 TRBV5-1 ASSFAGSDTQY
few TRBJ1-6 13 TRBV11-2 ASSLDWDRVSPLH
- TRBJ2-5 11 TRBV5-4 ASSKDTQETQY
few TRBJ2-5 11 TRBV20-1 SVGRTKQETQY
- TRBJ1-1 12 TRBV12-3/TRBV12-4 ASTPRGQNTEAF
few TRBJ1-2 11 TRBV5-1 ASSSDRDGGYT
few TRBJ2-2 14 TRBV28 ASTLGGGIAAGELF
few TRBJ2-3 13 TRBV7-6 ASSLRQGSSDTQY
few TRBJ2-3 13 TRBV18 ASSWTGGPTDTQY
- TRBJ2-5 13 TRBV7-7 ASSLGLAGAETQY